This is a list of T cell receptor beta chains from one sample in a study of human T cells and chemical hapten exposure. TCRdb independently ran MiXCR on the RACE reads; one entry per CDR3 protein. The profile shows 370,000 or so distinct CDR3 sequences, roughly 4.8% of them singletons. Sample: whole blood, taken in connection with sensitization to the hapten diphenylcyclopropenone (DPC). These TCRs come from a woman in her 50s with alopecia areata. Some clones in this sample may be carry-over from other donors' samples. CDR3s include the opening cysteine and the closing phenylalanine or tryptophan. Each record gives: clone size, V gene, CDR3 length, J gene, D gene, CDR3 DNA, CDR3 protein. D genes are given only for firm matches. Clone size appears in some rows only: once, few, many, or a class for an expanded clone.

>NA|TRBV6-5|15|TRBJ2-1|NA
TGTGCCAGCAGTTACTCGGGTAGCGGCTACAATGAGCAGTTCTTC
CASSYSGSGYNEQFF
>few|TRBV27|13|TRBJ1-4|NA
TGTGCCAGCAGTCGTGGGGCGAAGGAAAAACTGTTTTTT
CASSRGAKEKLFF
>NA|TRBV29-1|13|TRBJ2-3|TRBD2
TGCAGCGTTGGCGGGGGGAACTCAGATACGCAGTATTTT
CSVGGGNSDTQYF
>few|TRBV4-1|18|TRBJ1-2|TRBD1
TGCGCCAGCAGCTTTCGGCAGGACAGGGTCCAAGCTAACTATGGCTACACCTTC
CASSFRQDRVQANYGYTF
>few|TRBV29-1|13|TRBJ1-2|TRBD1
TGCAGCGTTGAGAGAGACAGGGACTATGGCTACACCTTC
CSVERDRDYGYTF
>many|TRBV12-3/TRBV12-4|16|TRBJ2-3|TRBD1
TGTGCCAGCAGTCCTGGACAGGGGGCGAGCACAGATACGCAGTATTTT
CASSPGQGASTDTQYF
>few|TRBV11-2|16|TRBJ2-2|TRBD2
TGTGCCAGCAGCTTACTAGCGGGAGAGGTCACCGGGGAGCTGTTTTTT
CASSLLAGEVTGELFF
>NA|TRBV30|14|TRBJ2-1|TRBD2
TGTGCCTGGAACCCTTTGGCGGGAGAGGGGGAGCAGTTCTTC
CAWNPLAGEGEQFF
>few|TRBV6-1|14|TRBJ2-1|NA
TGTGCCAGCAGAGGACTTCCCGCGCCCAGGGAGCAGTTCTTC
CASRGLPAPREQFF
>NA|TRBV20-1|13|TRBJ2-7|TRBD2
TGCAGTGCTAGAGTTGTAGCGGGGCACGAGCAGTACTTC
CSARVVAGHEQYF
>many|TRBV5-1|17|TRBJ2-4|TRBD1
TGCGCCAGCAGCTCCGAGTCCGGGACAGCGAGCAAAAACATTCAGTACTTC
CASSSESGTASKNIQYF
>many|TRBV13|12|TRBJ2-7|NA
TGTGCCAGCAGCCAGTCCCCGAAAGGGCAGTACTTC
CASSQSPKGQYF
>few|TRBV7-3|13|TRBJ2-3|NA
TGTGCCAGCAGCGCGAGTCCCCAAGATACGCAGTATTTT
CASSASPQDTQYF
>many|TRBV7-2|15|TRBJ2-3|NA
TGTGCCAGCATCCCTTCGGGCGCTGGGGGAGATACGCAGTATTTT
CASIPSGAGGDTQYF
>many|TRBV20-1|14|TRBJ2-1|NA
TGCAGTGCTAACGCCTGGAGCTCCTACAATGAGCAGTTCTTC
CSANAWSSYNEQFF
>many|TRBV7-6|13|TRBJ2-7|NA
TGTGCCAGCAGCCCCCGGGGGGCGAGCGGCCAGTACTTC
CASSPRGASGQYF
>many|TRBV3-1|13|TRBJ2-2|NA
TGTGCCAGCGCGGCGGTCAACACCGGGGAGCTGTTTTTT
CASAAVNTGELFF
>many|TRBV20-1|15|TRBJ1-5|NA
TGCAGTGCTAGAGATCCAAGCGGGAGTGGTCAGCCCCAGCATTTT
CSARDPSGSGQPQHF
>few|TRBV27|15|TRBJ1-5|NA
TGTGCCAGCAGTTTAACAGGGACCCTTGATCAGCCCCAGCATTTT
CASSLTGTLDQPQHF
>few|TRBV9|15|TRBJ2-1|TRBD1
TGTGCCAGCAGCAGATCCGGGACAGGGTTCGGTGAGCAGTTCTTC
CASSRSGTGFGEQFF